Sequencing of this T cell receptor beta chain was carried out in a study of T cell responses to AZD1222 COVID-19 vaccine (dated by TCRdb to 2020 to 2023). Turning to the overall study: TCR sequencing was performed for over 230 trial participants, of whom roughly 200 were given two doses of AZD1222 and about 25 were given two doses of MenACWY control vaccine. Trial participants were enrolled into age subgroups of 18-55, 56-69 and 70-plus years, which contained about 160, 30 and 59 TCR-sequenced participants, respectively. What the work shows at the level of the full study, not this receptor alone: Because no day 14 peak-response samples were available, repertoires were characterized only after the peak T cell response. After two AZD1222 doses, spike-specific TCR breadth and depth were significantly higher than at day 0 and than in MenACWY recipients. Participants were mostly white British and included more females than males, and it was suggested by the authors that clonal diversity may have been underestimated. In the small 56-69-year group, the increase in depth fell short of significance, most likely because of low power. Reportedly, close to half of the unique spike-specific TCRs recognized epitopes lying outside the regions that are mutated in the B.1.351 and B.1.1.7 variants. Conclusions about previously exposed vaccinees are limited because only a handful of AZD1222 recipients were SARS-CoV-2 seropositive at baseline. The vaccine-associated CD4 TCRs covered the entire spike protein, and the dominant responses fell in regions 160-218 and 743-854.

The CDR3 regions of human TCRbeta chains were subjected to immunosequencing. For the original study's pipeline: TCRs in the repertoires were matched against a reference library of SARS-CoV-2-specific TCRs that had been generated with the MIRA antigen-specificity platform. Breadth meant the fraction of unique TCRs that were SARS-CoV-2-associated, whereas depth meant the fraction of total T cells that were SARS-CoV-2-associated. Using the MIRA data, every spike-specific TCR was mapped to the spike region that the TCR reacted to and assigned to either a CD4 or a CD8 class. Log10-transformed breadth and depth values were compared by one-way ANOVA with Sidak's multiple comparisons tests. This immuneACCESS table, as held by TCRdb, lists in-frame sequences with V and J called but not all clones. Of the missing ones, under half trace to an unresolved V gene in checked studies; the others have no known cause. For V, J and clone size, that table is used; D and trimming come from the DNA. A total of around 120,000 clones appear in this sample, 92% of them only once. The ten largest make up approximately 8% of the sample.

The CDR3 goes from the cysteine to the phenylalanine over 13 residues. Of the read, only the CDR3 DNA is kept; its 39 bases are in frame from base 1. The trim is 3 bases for V and 8 bases for J, with a gap of 11 bases between the germline ends. Reading the germline V gene gives CDR1 ENHRY and CDR2 SYGVKD. The time point label of this sample denotes: about 28 days (+/-7) after the second vaccine dose. AZD1222 recipients with second doses at about 4 weeks or about 12 weeks were pooled, because spike-specific TCR depth and breadth did not differ between schedules. Samples from vaccinated people were obtained from the UK trials COV001 and COV002, which included a single-blind randomized controlled phase 2/3 trial of AZD1222 (ChAdOx1 nCoV-19) in healthy adults. For TCRbeta chain sequencing, PBMC samples from trial participants were taken at day 0 and at day 28 after the second dose. Concerning this clone: The antigen it binds to is not known. No clone much larger than this one lies a single base away; base qualities are absent.

This chain is built from TRBV10-3 and TRBJ2-1, with the identity of the D gene unclear. Source: peripheral blood, taken 28 days after the second AZD1222 dose. This receptor was identified in an adult who received the AZD1222 COVID-19 vaccine. The nucleotide sequence reads as follows: TGTGCCATCAGTGACTGGAGTCAGTATGAGCAGTTCTTC. This gives the protein CAISDWSQYEQFF.